The 26 T cell receptor beta chains below were found in one sample sequenced in a study of CD8+ T cells in alopecia areata. Documented treatment: oral pan-JAK inhibitor, 5-10 mg twice daily. cDNA prepared by RNA extraction and subsequent reverse transcription served as the template for sequencing. Profiled with immunoSEQ multiplex PCR; TCRdb holds only in-frame clones, not every one. The repertoire includes about 220,000 clones, 50% to 60% of them detected once, and 1.6% sits in the top ten. This specimen was CD4+ T cells sorted from blood, taken at week 4, from a patient treated with tofacitinib. These receptors were taken from a human donor with alopecia areata.

The chain links TRBV7-9 to TRBJ2-4; D remains ambiguous. This CDR3 is built from 14 residues. Germline CDR1 SEHNR, CDR2 FQNEAQ (reference sequence). V was clipped by 2 bases and J by 1 base, with 6 bases between them. CDR3 sequence reads: CASSLPEAKNIQYF. In DNA, the CDR3 is TGTGCCAGCAGCTTACCGGAGGCCAAAAACATTCAGTACTTC.

This clone was seen repeatedly, ten times or more. This chain joins TRBV18 and TRBJ1-4; D gene uncertain. The CDR3 has 15 residues. V lost 3 bases, J lost 8 bases, and 16 bases lay in between. Per the germline V gene, CDR1 is KGHSH and CDR2 is LQKENI. The CDR3 reads CASSPRGQNAEKLFF. CDR3 bases: TGTGCCAGCTCACCTCGAGGGCAGAATGCGGAAAAACTGTTTTTT.

CDR3 coding DNA: TGTGCCAGCAACCCCGCCGGACAGGGTGGAAAACTGTTTTTT. Translated: CASNPAGQGGKLFF. This sequence joins TRBV6-5 and TRBJ1-4; 8 bases are shared with TRBD1. CDR1 MNHEY and CDR2 SVGAGI come from the germline V gene. The CDR3 covers 14 residues. With 7 bases clipped from V and 10 bases from J, the junction kept 11 bases outside the gene matches.

The chain combines TRBV30 with TRBJ1-5; unclear D gene. Germline V CDR1 and CDR2: GTSNPN, SVGIG (reference sequence). The CDR3 runs 12 residues. V was trimmed by 5 bases and J by 9 bases, leaving 14 bases between them. The CDR3 loop reads CAWGLGSGPQHF. DNA of the CDR3: TGTGCCTGGGGGCTGGGGTCGGGGCCCCAGCATTTT. The full variable domain, its missing parts supplied by reference TRBV30 and TRBJ1-5, is SQTIHQWPATLVQPVGSPLSLECTVEGTSNPNLYWYRQAAGRGLQLLFYSVGIGQISSEVPQNLSASRPQDRQFILSSKKLLLSDSGFYLCAWGLGSGPQHFGDGTRLSIL.

CDR3 region: CASSRDRAAYEQYF. Written as DNA, the CDR3 is TGCGCCAGCAGCCGGGACAGGGCCGCCTACGAGCAGTACTTC. The rearrangement joins TRBV5-1 to TRBJ2-7, with 9 bases aligning to TRBD1. This CDR3 region has 14 residues. Germline V gene data show CDR1 as SGHRS and CDR2 as YFSETQ. Unmatched junction bases numbered 4, after V lost 4 bases and J lost 2 bases.

There are many counts of this clone. The V call is TRBV5-6, the J call TRBJ1-2; maybe TRBD1 (6 bases). The CDR3 spans 13 residues. Germline CDR1 and CDR2: SGHDT and YYEEEE. V lost 3 bases and J 4 bases, leaving 10 bases between the germline ends. The CDR3 here is CASSSTGSYGYTF. The CDR3 DNA reads as TGTGCCAGCAGCTCCACAGGGTCCTATGGCTACACCTTC.

The V gene is TRBV28, the J gene TRBJ1-2; 9 positions agree with TRBD1. The trim removed 2 bases at V and 8 bases at J, leaving 15 bases unmatched. CDR3 length: 17 amino acids. Germline CDR1 is MDHEN and CDR2 is SYDVKM. This CDR3 is CASSLTTGTGRREGYTF. The CDR3 DNA is TGTGCCAGCAGTTTAACCACCGGGACAGGGCGTAGGGAGGGCTACACCTTC.

The genes are TRBV6-5 and TRBJ2-3; D is undetermined. Germline-derived CDR1 and CDR2 are MNHEY and SVGAGI. V lost 6 bases and J 4 bases, leaving 11 bases between the germline ends. The CDR3 has 13 residues. The CDR3 nucleotides are TGTGCCAGCAGCCCCGGTGGGGCAGATACGCAGTATTTT. Protein sequence: CASSPGGADTQYF.

This clone was seen a handful of times. The rearrangement uses TRBV30 and TRBJ2-3; D unclear. V was trimmed by 0 bases and J by 2 bases, leaving 15 bases between them. The CDR3 consists of 16 residues. CDR1 is GTSNPN and CDR2 is SVGIG in the germline V gene (reference sequence). The CDR3 region has the DNA TGTGCCTGGAGTGTACCTCCGACCAAGAACACAGATACGCAGTATTTT. Encoded protein: CAWSVPPTKNTDTQYF.

The table lists this clone with a few counts. V usage is TRBV29-1 and J usage is TRBJ2-1, with 8 bases matching TRBD1. This CDR3 contains 14 residues. V lost 7 bases and J lost 1; bases outside the gene matches: 6. Germline CDR1 is SQVTM and CDR2 is ANQGSEA. The CDR3 protein is CSGTRGQSYNEQFF. The CDR3 DNA sequence: TGCAGCGGGACCAGGGGGCAGTCCTACAATGAGCAGTTCTTC.

The CDR3 region has the DNA TGTGCCAGCAGCCCCTCGAGTTTAGGGGTTTCCGAGCAGTACTTC. It encodes CASSPSSLGVSEQYF. The chain employs TRBV7-2 and TRBJ2-7; tentatively, D is TRBD1 (5 bases). The germline CDR1 and CDR2 sequences are SGHTA and FQGNSA. V lost 5 bases and J 6 bases, leaving 20 bases between the germline ends. The CDR3 sequence is 15 residues long.

CDR3 sequence (DNA): TGCGCCAGCAGCCCAGGACTAGTTATCGGGGAGCTGTTTTTT. Its protein product is CASSPGLVIGELFF. The chain recombines TRBV4-3 with TRBJ2-2, with TRBD2 matching over 7 bases. This CDR3 comprises 14 residues. Trimming took 4 bases from V and 7 from J; bases not matched to a gene: 6. From germline, CDR1 is LGHNA and CDR2 YSLEER.

This clone was counted a single time. This chain uses TRBV30 with TRBJ1-2; D unclear. The V and J ends lost 0 bases and 2 bases respectively, with 10 bases between them. The germline CDR1 and CDR2 sequences are GTSNPN and SVGIG (reference sequence). The CDR3 length is 14 residues. Here the CDR3 DNA reads TGTGCCTGGAGTGTAGGAATAGGGAACTATGGCTACACCTTC. It encodes CAWSVGIGNYGYTF.

This clone was detected only a few times. The chain links TRBV4-1 to TRBJ1-1, with no clear D. The CDR3 totals 13 residues. Trimming left V 1 base short and J 8 bases short, with 11 bases between. Germline CDR1 reads MGHRA; CDR2 reads YSYEKL. The CDR3 nucleotides are TGCGCCAGCAGCCAAGGTGATTCGGGGGAAGCTTTCTTT. It yields the protein CASSQGDSGEAFF.

This clone was detected only once. This chain joins TRBV4-1 and TRBJ1-4; D unclear. CDR1 is MGHRA and CDR2 is YSYEKL in the germline V gene. The CDR3 is 14 amino acids. Trimming stripped 1 base from V and 5 bases from J, with 8 bases between. The CDR3 nucleotides are TGCGCCAGCAGCCAAGGCACAGTGAATGAAAAACTGTTTTTT. This translates into CASSQGTVNEKLFF.

This clone was found a few times. The chain employs TRBV11-2 and TRBJ1-5; 8 bases are a match to TRBD1. CDR3 size: 14 residues. V shed 3 bases and J 2 bases; nucleotides not matched to a gene: 0. CDR1 and CDR2 (germline): SGHAT, FQNNGV. CDR3 DNA: TGTGCCAGCAGCTTGGGACAGGGCAATCAGCCCCAGCATTTT. It yields the protein CASSLGQGNQPQHF.

CDR3 loop: CSVEDRRLRNGYTF. CDR3 nucleotides: TGCAGCGTTGAAGATCGTCGGTTACGAAATGGCTACACCTTC. The genes are TRBV29-1 and TRBJ1-2, with unresolved D. Trimming pared 0 bases from V and 6 bases from J, leaving 14 bases between. The CDR3 is made up of 14 amino acids. Germline CDR1 and CDR2: SQVTM and ANQGSEA.

The genes are TRBV9 and TRBJ1-2; D unclear. CDR3 length: 15 residues. With 0 bases removed from V and 4 bases from J, the gap between germline ends came to 13 bases. Looked up from germline, CDR1 is SGDLS and CDR2 is YYNGEE. The CDR3 region has the DNA TGTGCCAGCAGCGTAGGACGAAGTGGAGGCTATGGCTACACCTTC. This codes for CASSVGRSGGYGYTF.

This clone was detected a few times. The gene calls are TRBV7-2 and TRBJ1-5, with a weak D call TRBD1 (5 bases). Deletions cut 4 bases from V and 1 base from J, with 11 bases between. The CDR3 runs to 15 residues. CDR1 and CDR2 (germline): SGHTA, FQGNSA. The CDR3 reads CASSWGSGSNQPQHF. Written as DNA, the CDR3 is TGTGCCAGCAGCTGGGGGTCGGGCAGCAATCAGCCCCAGCATTTT. Drawing the rest from reference TRBV7-2 and TRBJ1-5, the complete variable domain is GAGVSQSPSNKVTEKGKDVELRCDPISGHTALYWYRQSLGQGLEFLIYFQGNSAPDKSGLPSDRFSAERTGGSVSTLTIQRTQQEDSAVYLCASSWGSGSNQPQHFGDGTRLSIL.

The chain joins TRBV14 to TRBJ2-7; D not resolved. Per germline, CDR1 SGHDN and CDR2 FVKESK. Trimming cost V 4 bases and J 2 bases, with 9 bases left between them. This CDR3 has 13 residues. CDR3 sequence: CASSPGVPYEQYF. The CDR3 DNA sequence: TGTGCCAGCAGCCCGGGTGTTCCCTACGAGCAGTACTTC.

This clone was counted only a few times. The rearrangement links TRBV30 to TRBJ2-7, with 9 bases that match TRBD1. Germline V gene data show CDR1 as GTSNPN and CDR2 as SVGIG (reference sequence). The trim removed 5 bases at V and 3 bases at J, leaving 8 bases unmatched. There are 14 residues in the CDR3. CDR3 nucleotides: TGTGCCTGGGGACAGGGGAATCCTCTCTACGAGCAGTACTTC. Its protein product is CAWGQGNPLYEQYF.

The rearrangement uses TRBV2 and TRBJ1-6; D remains unclear. CDR3 size: 15 residues. V was pared by 5 bases and J by 10 bases, with 18 bases between. From germline, CDR1 is SNHLY and CDR2 FYNNEI. The CDR3 sequence is CASSIEEGKGSPLHF. The CDR3 nucleotides read TGTGCCAGCAGTATCGAGGAAGGGAAGGGATCACCCCTCCACTTT.

The genes are TRBV7-2 and TRBJ2-1; D may be TRBD1 or TRBD2 (5 bases each). V shed 1 base and J shed 8 bases, with 9 bases lying between them. The V gene's germline CDR1 is SGHTA and CDR2 FQGNSA. The CDR3 runs to 13 residues. The CDR3: CASSLGGSDEQFF. The DNA of the CDR3 is TGTGCCAGCAGCTTAGGGGGGAGTGATGAGCAGTTCTTC.

The chain carries TRBV5-1 and TRBJ2-7, with 12 bases identical to TRBD1. Germline V gives CDR1 SGHRS, CDR2 YFSETQ. The CDR3 consists of 17 residues. V trimming: 4 bases; J trimming: 2 bases; junction bases outside the gene matches: 10. The CDR3 here is CASSPGTGGAKPYEQYF. CDR3 bases: TGCGCCAGCAGCCCCGGGACAGGGGGCGCGAAACCCTACGAGCAGTACTTC. The full variable domain, rest sourced from reference TRBV5-1 and TRBJ2-7, is KAGVTQTPRYLIKTRGQQVTLSCSPISGHRSVSWYQQTPGQGLQFLFEYFSETQRNKGNFPGRFSGRQFSNSRSEMNVSTLELGDSALYLCASSPGTGGAKPYEQYFGPGTRLTVT.

The chain joins TRBV18 to TRBJ2-7; maybe TRBD2 (6 bases). Looked up from germline, CDR1 is KGHSH and CDR2 is LQKENI. The CDR3 spans 14 residues. Trimming took 1 base from V and 6 from J, leaving 13 bases between them. The CDR3 sequence: CASSPRREVSEQYF. CDR3 DNA: TGTGCCAGCTCACCACGCAGGGAGGTGAGCGAGCAGTACTTC. The whole variable domain, filled in from reference TRBV18 and TRBJ2-7, reads NAGVMQNPRHLVRRRGQEARLRCSPMKGHSHVYWYRQLPEEGLKFMVYLQKENIIDESGMPKERFSAEFPKEGPSILRIQQVVRGDSAAYFCASSPRREVSEQYFGPGTRLTVT.

CDR3: CSVGSGTGVNTGELFF. CDR3 nucleotides: TGCAGCGTTGGTTCAGGGACAGGGGTTAACACCGGGGAGCTGTTTTTT. The chain combines TRBV29-1 with TRBJ2-2; 10 positions match TRBD1. The germline CDR1 and CDR2 sequences are SQVTM and ANQGSEA. CDR3 size: 16 residues. J was trimmed by 2 bases and V by 4 bases; bases with no gene match: 7.